Following are 18 T cell receptor beta chains from one sample sequenced in a study of shared clonotypes between healthy human individuals. Some clones are missing from TCRdb's copy, which holds only in-frame ones; the method was immunoSEQ multiplex PCR. The data contain about 2.2 million clones, 93% of them singletons. The naive CD8 fraction comprised CD45RO-negative cells positively selected for CCR7 and excluded terminally differentiated effector memory CD45RA+ cells. The sample consisted of naive CD8+ T cells from PBMCs. Source of these receptors: a man between 18 and 35 years old in good health. Some clones in this sample may be carry-over from other donors' samples.

This rearrangement joins TRBV27 to TRBJ2-3; 14 bases match TRBD2. Germline CDR1 MNHEY, CDR2 SMNVEV (reference sequence). The CDR3 covers 21 residues. With V trimmed by 2 bases and J by 0 bases, 13 bases remained unmatched. In nucleotides, the CDR3 is TGTGCCAGCAGTTTAGCAGGGGGACTAGCGGGAGTAGTTAATAGCACAGATACGCAGTATTTT. It specifies CASSLAGGLAGVVNSTDTQYF.

The chain employs TRBV27 and TRBJ1-5; maybe TRBD1 (6 bases). The CDR3 sequence is 15 residues long. The germline V gene has CDR1 MNHEY and CDR2 SMNVEV (reference sequence). V was pared by 0 bases and J by 8 bases, with 14 bases between. The DNA for the CDR3 is TGTGCCAGCAGTTTATCCGCAGGGGACGTTGAGCCCCAGCATTTT. It translates to CASSLSAGDVEPQHF.

This clone showed up just once. V usage is TRBV7-2 and J usage is TRBJ2-7; perhaps D is TRBD1 or TRBD2 (5 bases each). The CDR3 extends over 13 amino acids. The V and J ends lost 3 bases and 4 bases respectively, with 10 bases between them. Per germline, CDR1 SGHTA and CDR2 FQGNSA. The CDR3 region is CASSFLGEYEQYF. The CDR3 DNA reads TGTGCCAGCAGCTTCCTGGGGGAGTACGAGCAGTACTTC.

The CDR3, as DNA: TGCGCCAGCAGCTGGGGCAGCTATAATGAAAAACTGTTTTTT. The encoded protein is CASSWGSYNEKLFF. This sequence joins TRBV4-3 and TRBJ1-4, with TRBD1 as a possible D gene (5 bases). V lost 5 bases and J 4 bases, leaving 11 bases between the germline ends. The CDR3 loop spans 14 amino acids. CDR1 and CDR2 (germline): LGHNA, YSLEER.

This chain connects TRBV5-1 to TRBJ2-1; 15 bases are shared with TRBD2. The J segment lost 4 bases and the V segment lost 0 bases, leaving 8 bases of the junction unmatched. This CDR3 comprises 19 residues. Germline assignment: CDR1 SGHRS and CDR2 YFSETQ. CDR3 residues: CASSLASGLAGGPYNEQFF. The CDR3 DNA is TGCGCCAGCAGCTTGGCATCGGGACTAGCGGGAGGCCCTTACAATGAGCAGTTCTTC.

The chain uses TRBV4-1 and TRBJ2-7; 7 bases fit TRBD1. Germline CDR1 is MGHRA and CDR2 is YSYEKL. The CDR3 has 14 amino acids. Trimming removed 5 bases from V and 7 bases from J; junction bases left unmatched: 11. CDR3 nucleotides: TGCGCCAGCAGCGCCCGGGACAGTCCGTTTGAGCAGTACTTC. It encodes CASSARDSPFEQYF.

The rearrangement uses TRBV7-8 and TRBJ2-1, with 10 nucleotides matching TRBD2. There are 17 residues in the CDR3. V trimming: 5 bases; J trimming: 2 bases; junction bases outside the gene matches: 9. The germline CDR1 and CDR2 sequences are SGHVS and FQNEAQ. The CDR3 bases are TGTGCCAGCAGCGCAGAGGTGGGGACTAGCGCCTACAATGAGCAGTTCTTC. Protein: CASSAEVGTSAYNEQFF.

This chain links TRBV2 with TRBJ1-2; TRBD1 aligns across 7 bases. The CDR3 is 15 residues long. V dropped 7 bases and J dropped 6; count of bases not matched to a gene: 14. Germline V gene lookup returns CDR1 SNHLY and CDR2 FYNNEI. The CDR3 sequence is CASTGEGAALDGYTF. In DNA, the CDR3 is TGTGCCAGCACCGGAGAGGGGGCCGCGTTGGATGGCTACACCTTC.

The chain links TRBV6-1 to TRBJ2-3, with 9 bases lining up with TRBD2. After removal of 8 bases from V and 4 bases from J, the junction contained 7 bases not matched to a gene. The CDR3 spans 14 residues. CDR1 and CDR2 from the germline V gene are MNHNS and SASEGT. The CDR3 nucleotides are TGTGCCAGCCCCGTAGCGGGGGATGCAGATACGCAGTATTTT. Encoded protein: CASPVAGDADTQYF.

The chain has TRBV5-1 and TRBJ2-7; D unresolved. The V gene's germline CDR1 is SGHRS and CDR2 YFSETQ. Trimming stripped 0 bases from V and 0 bases from J, with 13 bases between. The CDR3 length is 16 residues. As DNA, the CDR3 is TGCGCCAGCAGCTTGGTTACCGCGGAAAGCTCCTACGAGCAGTACTTC. This codes for CASSLVTAESSYEQYF.

This sequence joins TRBV19 and TRBJ2-5; 7 bases are shared with TRBD1. Germline V gene sequence: CDR1 LNHDA, CDR2 SQIVND (reference sequence). V lost 7 bases to trimming and J lost 3 bases; unmatched junction nucleotides: 2. The CDR3 runs to 12 residues. CDR3 sequence reads: CASTGQEETQYF. As DNA, the CDR3 is TGTGCCAGTACAGGACAGGAAGAGACCCAGTACTTC.

The chain carries TRBV13 and TRBJ1-5; TRBD1 matches 7 bases. Trimming at V came to 0 bases and at J to 3 bases, leaving 5 bases not matched to a gene. CDR3 length: 16 residues. From germline, CDR1 is PRHDT and CDR2 FYEKMQ (reference sequence). CDR3 loop: CASSLGYRGDNQPQHF. CDR3 sequence (DNA): TGTGCCAGCAGCTTAGGGTACAGGGGAGACAATCAGCCCCAGCATTTT.

This chain uses TRBV6-6 with TRBJ2-1; no clear D. The germline V and J ends were trimmed by 0 bases and 4 bases, with 10 bases remaining between them. CDR3 length equals 15 residues. Looked up from germline, CDR1 is MNHNY and CDR2 is SVGAGI (reference sequence). CDR3 sequence: CASSYSKIPYNEQFF. The CDR3 region has the DNA TGTGCCAGCAGTTACTCGAAAATTCCTTACAATGAGCAGTTCTTC.

The chain joins TRBV28 to TRBJ1-1; 8 bases are a match to TRBD1. The CDR3 runs to 14 residues. CDR1 MDHEN and CDR2 SYDVKM come from the germline V gene. J lost 5 bases, V lost 3 bases, and 5 bases had no gene match. DNA for the CDR3: TGTGCCAGCAGTTTCCACAGGGGGGAAACTGAAGCTTTCTTT. Protein product: CASSFHRGETEAFF.

The CDR3 loop is CATSREKDGRNTEAFF. CDR3 coding DNA: TGTGCCACCAGCAGAGAAAAAGATGGCCGGAACACTGAAGCTTTCTTT. V and J are TRBV15 and TRBJ1-1, with D unresolved. The V gene's germline CDR1 is LNHNV and CDR2 YYDKDF (reference sequence). V lost 0 bases and J lost 1, with 12 bases in between. The CDR3 loop spans 16 amino acids.

This clone was observed a handful of times. This may arise from a read error, as a much more abundant clone is one base away. The identical CDR3 is also encoded by other nucleotide sequences in the sample. The chain recombines TRBV27 with TRBJ2-3; 10 positions agree with TRBD2. Germline V lookup: CDR1 MNHEY, CDR2 SMNVEV (reference sequence). CDR3 length equals 15 residues. J lost 1 base, V lost 5 bases, and 3 bases had no gene match. The CDR3 is CASSPGTSGTDTQYF. CDR3 bases: TGTGCCAGCAGTCCCGGGACTAGCGGCACAGATACGCAGTATTTT.

V usage is TRBV19 and J usage is TRBJ2-6; 9 nucleotides align to TRBD2. The CDR3 is 20 residues long. The V segment lost 0 bases and the J segment 0 bases; nucleotides outside the gene matches: 9. Germline CDR1 reads LNHDA; CDR2 reads SQIVND (reference sequence). CDR3 region: CASSIDRGLARSSGANVLTF. CDR3 DNA sequence: TGTGCCAGTAGTATAGACCGAGGACTAGCGCGAAGCTCTGGGGCCAACGTCCTGACTTTC.

This clone was observed once. DNA for the CDR3: TGTGCCAGCAGCTTCTCAGGGTTCGGGAATGAGCAGTTCTTC. This codes for CASSFSGFGNEQFF. The V and J genes are TRBV5-6 and TRBJ2-1, with D possibly TRBD1 on 5 matching bases. There are 14 residues in the CDR3. The germline V and J ends were trimmed by 2 bases and 7 bases, with 13 bases remaining between them. Per germline, CDR1 SGHDT and CDR2 YYEEEE.